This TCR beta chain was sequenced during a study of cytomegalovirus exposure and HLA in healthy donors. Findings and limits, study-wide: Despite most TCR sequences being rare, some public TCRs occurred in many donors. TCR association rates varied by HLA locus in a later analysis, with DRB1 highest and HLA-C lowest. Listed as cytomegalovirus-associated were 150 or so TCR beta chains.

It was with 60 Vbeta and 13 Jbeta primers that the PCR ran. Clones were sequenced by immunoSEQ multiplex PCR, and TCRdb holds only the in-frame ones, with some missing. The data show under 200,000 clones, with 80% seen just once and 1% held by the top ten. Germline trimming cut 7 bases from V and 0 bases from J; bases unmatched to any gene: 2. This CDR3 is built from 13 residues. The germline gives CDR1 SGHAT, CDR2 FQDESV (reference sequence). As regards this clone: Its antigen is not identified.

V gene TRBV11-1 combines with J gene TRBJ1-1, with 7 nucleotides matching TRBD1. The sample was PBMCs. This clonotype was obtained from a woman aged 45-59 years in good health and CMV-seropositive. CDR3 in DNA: TGTGCCAGCAAGGGACAGTTGAACACTGAAGCTTTCTTT. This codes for CASKGQLNTEAFF. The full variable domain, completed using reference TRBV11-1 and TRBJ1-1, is EAEVAQSPRYKITEKSQAVAFWCDPISGHATLYWYRQILGQGPELLVQFQDESVVDDSQLPKDRFSAERLKGVDSTLKIQPAELGDSAMYLCASKGQLNTEAFFGQGTRLTVV.